This TCR beta chain was identified during a study of T cells expressing NK-cell markers. Study-wide background: Sorted CD3+CD56+NKG2C+, CD3+CD56+NKG2C- and CD3+CD56-NKG2C+ T cells supplied TCR beta repertoires. Study findings and constraints: Among several donors, these clonotypes also ranked first in the CD3+CD56-NKG2C+ fraction. As a fraction of CD8+ T cells, dominant NKG2C+ clonotypes reached about 1.0-7.5% in six donors.

A remark on this clonotype: Its antigen is as yet unknown.

TCRdb reprocessed the 5' RACE reads, keeping one entry per CDR3 protein, no DNA. The specimen's table records some 460,000 distinct CDR3 sequences. CDR1 SGHAT and CDR2 FQNNGV come from the germline V gene. This CDR3 is 12 amino acids long. The TCR sequence derives from a woman aged 50 to 65 in good health. The sequenced sample was blood T cells: a sorted CD56 or NKG2C T cell subset, CD4+ or CD8+ T cells, or bulk PBMC T cells (not recorded which). The V and J genes are TRBV11-2 and TRBJ2-1; the D call of TRBD2 rests on TCRdb alone, since no DNA is present to check it. CDR3 sequence: CASSFIAGEQFF.